These 4 T cell receptor beta chains were sequenced from one sample in a study of blood T cell repertoires in COVID-19. Assay used: immunoSEQ multiplex PCR; TCRdb lists only in-frame clones, some missing. Here the sample spans approximately 240,000 clones, 70% to 90% being singletons. The source material was peripheral blood. These receptors all come from a man aged 45-65 years with acute or convalescent COVID-19.

The gene calls are TRBV28 and TRBJ1-3; TRBD1 matches 8 bases. CDR3 length: 14 amino acids. Germline V lookup: CDR1 MDHEN, CDR2 SYDVKM. Trimming at V came to 9 bases and at J to 4 bases, leaving 8 bases not matched to a gene. The CDR3 DNA reads TGTGCCAGTCTGACAGGGGCGAAAGGAAACACCATATATTTT. It is translated as CASLTGAKGNTIYF.

Regarding this clone: Within the sample, other DNA sequences also encode this same CDR3. The chain uses TRBV10-3 and TRBJ1-1; D gene ambiguous. V was pared by 3 bases and J by 3 bases, with 5 bases between. The CDR3 loop spans 12 amino acids. Germline CDR1 and CDR2: ENHRY and SYGVKD. CDR3 coding DNA: TGTGCCATCAGTGAAGGAGACACTGAAGCTTTCTTT. It translates to CAISEGDTEAFF.

CDR3 sequence reads: CASSPRETGGGTEAFF. In DNA, the CDR3 is TGTGCCAGCTCACCACGGGAGACAGGGGGAGGCACTGAAGCTTTCTTT. The V gene is TRBV18, the J gene TRBJ1-1, with 9 bases matching TRBD1. The CDR3 loop spans 16 amino acids. The trim removed 1 base at V and 4 bases at J, leaving 7 bases unmatched. Germline loops: CDR1 KGHSH, CDR2 LQKENI.

The chain recombines TRBV6-6 with TRBJ2-5; the D gene is possibly TRBD2 (6 bases). Germline V gene sequence: CDR1 MNHNY, CDR2 SVGAGI (reference sequence). The length of the CDR3 is 15 residues. V was cut by 2 bases and J by 2 bases, with 12 bases left in between. CDR3 amino acids: CASSYPATRQETQYF. CDR3 DNA sequence: TGTGCCAGCAGTTACCCCGCGACTAGGCAAGAGACCCAGTACTTC.